The source of this T cell receptor (beta chain) is a study of T cell changes during pregnancy in multiple sclerosis. Germline loops: CDR1 SGDLS, CDR2 YYNGEE. The CDR3 contains 14 residues. With 7 bases removed from V and 3 bases from J, the gap between germline ends came to 14 bases. Sequencing used immunoSEQ multiplex PCR; TCRdb keeps in-frame clones, though not all of them. The sample includes approximately 30,000 clones, around 90% of them seen just once. The chain links TRBV9 to TRBJ2-1; a weak D match, TRBD1 (7 bases). This receptor was identified in a female donor with multiple sclerosis, enrolled in a pregnancy study. The material was CD8+ T cells from peripheral blood mononuclear cells, obtained before pregnancy. CDR3 protein: CASAGGSGYNEQFF. In DNA, the CDR3 is TGTGCCAGCGCAGGGGGTAGCGGCTACAATGAGCAGTTCTTC.